Listed here are 4 T cell receptor beta chains from one sample, sequenced in a study of T cell changes during pregnancy in multiple sclerosis. Only in-frame clones appear in the TCRdb table, and some are missing; sequencing was by immunoSEQ multiplex PCR. This table has some 52,000 clones, around 94% appearing once. Specimen: CD4+ T cells from peripheral blood mononuclear cells, collected in the third trimester of pregnancy. Every receptor here comes from a female donor with multiple sclerosis, enrolled in a pregnancy study.

This clone was seen only once. The chain recombines TRBV7-2 with TRBJ2-7; 14 positions agree with TRBD2. Germline loops: CDR1 SGHTA, CDR2 FQGNSA. This CDR3 has 19 residues. With V trimmed by 5 bases and J by 5 bases, 17 bases remained unmatched. The CDR3 DNA is TGTGCCAGCAGCCTACACACCGGGACTAGCGGGAGTCGAAGGAACGAGCAGTACTTC. Translating gives CASSLHTGTSGSRRNEQYF.

CDR3 bases: TGTGCCAGCAGTTTATCGTCCTCTAGCTTGGCAGCCTACGAGCAGTACTTC. Translation: CASSLSSSSLAAYEQYF. This sequence joins TRBV27 and TRBJ2-7; possibly TRBD2 for D (5 bases). V lost 0 bases to trimming and J lost 2 bases, with 17 bases between them. The length of the CDR3 is 17 residues. Germline-derived CDR1 and CDR2 are MNHEY and SMNVEV (reference sequence).

This chain uses TRBV5-1 with TRBJ2-1; D ambiguous. The CDR3 loop spans 15 amino acids. With 2 bases removed from V and 6 bases from J, the gap between germline ends came to 15 bases. CDR1 is SGHRS, CDR2 YFSETQ, per germline. DNA for the CDR3: TGCGCCAGCAGCTTCCAGGATTCCCTTTTCAATGAGCAGTTCTTC. It is translated as CASSFQDSLFNEQFF.

The CDR3 sequence: CASRTTGVDGYTF. For the CDR3, the DNA is TGTGCCAGCAGAACTACAGGGGTTGATGGCTACACCTTC. V and J are TRBV28 and TRBJ1-2; 7 nucleotides line up with TRBD1. Germline V CDR1 and CDR2: MDHEN, SYDVKM. The length of the CDR3 is 13 residues. V gave up 6 bases and J gave up 6 bases; unmatched junction bases: 7.